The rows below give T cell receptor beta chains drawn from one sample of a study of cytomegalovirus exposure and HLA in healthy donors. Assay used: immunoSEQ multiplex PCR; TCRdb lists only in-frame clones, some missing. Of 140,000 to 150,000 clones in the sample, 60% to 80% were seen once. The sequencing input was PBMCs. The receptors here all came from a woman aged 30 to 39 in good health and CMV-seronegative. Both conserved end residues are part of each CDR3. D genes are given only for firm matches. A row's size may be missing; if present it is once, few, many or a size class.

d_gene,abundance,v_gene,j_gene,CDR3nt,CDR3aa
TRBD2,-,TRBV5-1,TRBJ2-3,TGCGCCAGCAGCTTTTCGGGGGGGAGCACAGATACGCAGTATTTT,CASSFSGGSTDTQYF
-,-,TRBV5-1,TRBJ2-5,TGCGCCAGCAGCGTCGCCACTCGTGGGACCCAGTACTTC,CASSVATRGTQYF
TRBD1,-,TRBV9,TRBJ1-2,TGTGCCAGCAGCGTTAATCCGGGGACAGACTATGGCTACACCTTC,CASSVNPGTDYGYTF
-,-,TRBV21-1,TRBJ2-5,TGTGCCAGCAGCAAAGCGACACCTGGGGGCAAGACCCAGTACTTC,CASSKATPGGKTQYF
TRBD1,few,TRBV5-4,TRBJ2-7,TGTGCCAGCAGCTCGAGTCCCGGGACAGGGCCCTACGAGCAGTACTTC,CASSSSPGTGPYEQYF
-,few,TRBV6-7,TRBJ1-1,TGTGCCAGCAGTCCTTTGGCATGTGTAGCTTTCTTT,CASSPLACVAFF
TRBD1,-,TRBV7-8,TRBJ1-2,TGTGCCAGCAGCCCGGGGACAGTTCACTATGGCTACACCTTC,CASSPGTVHYGYTF
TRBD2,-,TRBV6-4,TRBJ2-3,TGTGCCAGCAGTGACACTAGCGGCACAGATACGCAGTATTTT,CASSDTSGTDTQYF
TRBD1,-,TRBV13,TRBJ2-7,TGTGCCAGCAGCAAGACAGGGGGAAGCGAGCAGTACTTC,CASSKTGGSEQYF
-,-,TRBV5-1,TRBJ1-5,TGCGCCAGCAGCTTGGAGTGGGGAGATCAGCCCCAGCATTTT,CASSLEWGDQPQHF
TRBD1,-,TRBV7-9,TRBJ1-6,TGTGCCAGCAGCTCGACAGGGGTGTTCTCACCCCTCCACTTT,CASSSTGVFSPLHF
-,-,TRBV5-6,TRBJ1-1,TGTGCCAGCAGCCGGACTCTAACTGAAGCTTTCTTT,CASSRTLTEAFF
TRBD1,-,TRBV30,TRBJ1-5,TGTGCCTGGAGTGTACAGGGGCTGAGCAATCAGCCCCAGCATTTT,CAWSVQGLSNQPQHF
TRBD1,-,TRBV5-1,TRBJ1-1,TGCGCCAGCAGCTTGGACGCCAGGGGGGCAATGAACACTGAAGCTTTCTTT,CASSLDARGAMNTEAFF
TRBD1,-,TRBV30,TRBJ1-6,TGTGCCTGGAGCCAAACAGGGGATTCACCCCTCCACTTT,CAWSQTGDSPLHF
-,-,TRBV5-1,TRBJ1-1,TGCGCCAGCAGCTTTATCGGGGAAGGGACTGAAGCTTTCTTT,CASSFIGEGTEAFF
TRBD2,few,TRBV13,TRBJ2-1,TGTGCCAGCAGCTCGGAGCTTATAGCGGGGGGAGACAATGAGCAGTTCTTC,CASSSELIAGGDNEQFF
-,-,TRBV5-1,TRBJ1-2,TGCGCCAGCAGCTTAGTAGACAGAACTAACTATGGCTACACCTTC,CASSLVDRTNYGYTF
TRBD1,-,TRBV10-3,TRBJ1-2,TGTGCCATCAGGCGACAGGGAAACTATGGCTACACCTTC,CAIRRQGNYGYTF
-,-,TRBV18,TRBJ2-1,TGTGCCAGCTCACCAGGGGCAGAGAATGAGCAGTTCTTC,CASSPGAENEQFF
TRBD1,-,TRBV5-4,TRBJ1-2,TGTGCCAGCAGCTCCCAAACGGGGACAGATTACTATGGCTACACCTTC,CASSSQTGTDYYGYTF
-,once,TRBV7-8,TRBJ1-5,TGTGCCAGCAGCTTAACCAGGGATCAGCCCCAGCATTTT,CASSLTRDQPQHF
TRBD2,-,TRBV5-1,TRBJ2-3,TGCGCCAGCAGCTTTAGCGGGGGAACAGATACGCAGTATTTT,CASSFSGGTDTQYF
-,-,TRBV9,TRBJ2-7,TGTGCCAGCAGTTCAGGTAGGGAGCAGTACTTC,CASSSGREQYF
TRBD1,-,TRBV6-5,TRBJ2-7,TGTGCCAGCAGTTTCAGGGGGCAAGAGCAGTACTTC,CASSFRGQEQYF
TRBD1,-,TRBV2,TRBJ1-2,TGTGCCAGCACCCAGACAGGGGAAGGCTACACCTTC,CASTQTGEGYTF
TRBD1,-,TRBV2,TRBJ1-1,TGTGCCAGCAGAAAGACAGGGGAAACTAACACTGAAGCTTTCTTT,CASRKTGETNTEAFF
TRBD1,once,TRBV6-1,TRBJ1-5,TGTGCCAGCAGTGGACAGGGTTTCAATCAGCCCCAGCATTTT,CASSGQGFNQPQHF
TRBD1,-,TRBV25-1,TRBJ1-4,TGTGCCAGCAGTATGACAGGGGTTAATGAAAAACTGTTTTTT,CASSMTGVNEKLFF
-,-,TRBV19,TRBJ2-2,TGTGCCAGTAGCCTCGACGGGACCGGGGAGCTGTTTTTT,CASSLDGTGELFF
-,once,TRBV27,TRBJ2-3,TGTGCCAGCAGTCCTATGGGCAGAGCAGGGGCTACGCAGTATTTT,CASSPMGRAGATQYF
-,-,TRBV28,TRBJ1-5,TGTGCCAGCAGTTTAGGAGGGCAGGGTCGGAATCAGCCCCAGCATTTT,CASSLGGQGRNQPQHF
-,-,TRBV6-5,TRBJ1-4,TGTGCCAGCAGTTACTTGGGCCAGCCCTCACAAGAACTGTTTTTT,CASSYLGQPSQELFF